Following are 30 T cell receptor beta chains from one sample sequenced in a study of T cells in Graves' hyperthyroidism and ophthalmopathy. The TCR beta CDR3 regions underwent amplification using RNA transcripts as the source. Primed by the HTBI set, a first-round RT-PCR was run on the TCR CDR3. TCRdb reprocessed the multiplex PCR reads with MiXCR, giving one entry per CDR3 protein. The sample gives some 510,000 distinct CDR3 sequences, about 20% of which show up once; around 27% is in the top ten. Source material: blood. The receptors were gathered from a man younger than 30 with Graves' hyperthyroidism.

This clonotype was seen at least ten times. V gene TRBV6-2 or TRBV6-3 combines with J gene TRBJ2-7, with a weak D call TRBD2 (6 bases). CDR3 length: 14 residues. V dropped 4 bases and J dropped 7 bases, with 17 bases sitting between them. CDR1 MNHEY and CDR2 SVGEGT come from the germline V gene. The chain's CDR3 is CASSLGLSSGEQYF. The DNA for the CDR3 is TGTGCCAGCAGTTTGGGACTCTCCTCGGGGGAGCAGTACTTC.

At least ten counts were recorded for this clonotype. The genes are TRBV12-3 or TRBV12-4 and TRBJ2-7; D remains ambiguous. V was shortened by 1 base and J by 6 bases, with 7 bases between the two germline ends. The CDR3 spans 12 residues. The CDR3 DNA is TGTGCCAGCAGTTTAGGACAACTCGAGCAGTACTTC. Protein product: CASSLGQLEQYF.

There are many counts of this clonotype. Compared with germline, one end of the junction differs, possibly owing to a read error. This chain connects TRBV6-1 to TRBJ1-2; D is perhaps TRBD1 (6 bases). The CDR3 spans 13 residues. Germline lookup yields CDR1 MNHNS and CDR2 SASEGT. The CDR3 DNA is TGTGCCCTCAGTGGGGGCCAGAATAATGGCTACACCTTT. Translation gives CALSGGQNNGYTF.

There are many counts of this clonotype. The rearrangement uses TRBV27 and TRBJ1-2; tentative D call: TRBD1 (6 bases). Germline V CDR1 and CDR2: MNHEY, SMNVEV (reference sequence). The ends were cut back, 5 bases at V and 7 bases at J, with 14 bases in the middle. CDR3 length: 13 residues. CDR3 sequence reads: CASSPLWGLGYTF. The CDR3 DNA follows: TGTGCCAGCAGTCCCCTGTGGGGGCTTGGCTACACCTTC.

This clonotype occurred many times. V and J are TRBV12-3 or TRBV12-4 and TRBJ1-1, with D uncertain. The CDR3 length is 16 residues. Trimming took off 3 bases at V and 1 base at J, with 15 bases between the two ends. CDR3 DNA sequence: TGTGCCAGCAGTTTCTCCCCTGGACCGGAGAACACTGAAGCTTTCTTT. Translated, it gives CASSFSPGPENTEAFF.

The CDR3 nucleotides are TGTGCCAGCAGTGAAGCGACAGGGGTTAATTCACCCCTCCACTTT. Its protein product is CASSEATGVNSPLHF. The chain uses TRBV2 and TRBJ1-6; 8 bases are a match to TRBD1. The CDR3 is 15 residues long. V was pared by 0 bases and J by 6 bases, with 1 base of the junction left unmatched. The V gene's germline CDR1 is SNHLY and CDR2 FYNNEI.

At least ten counts were recorded for this clonotype. The V call is TRBV9, the J call TRBJ2-7; TRBD1 aligns across 8 bases. The V and J ends lost 4 bases and 5 bases, in that order; junction bases with no gene match: 8. Germline-derived CDR1 and CDR2 are SGDLS and YYNGEE. The CDR3 runs to 14 residues. CDR3 DNA: TGTGCCAGCAGCCCGGGACAGGCTGGCGACGAGCAGTACTTC. Protein sequence: CASSPGQAGDEQYF.

This clonotype was observed at least ten times. V and J are TRBV28 and TRBJ2-5; D gene ambiguous. Per the germline V gene, CDR1 is MDHEN and CDR2 is SYDVKM. V was pared by 10 bases and J by 3 bases, with 15 bases between. There are 13 residues in the CDR3. The DNA of the CDR3 is TGTGCCACTGCGTGCTGGGAAGAAGAGACCCAGTACTTC. It is translated as CATACWEEETQYF.

This clonotype was seen many times. The rearrangement joins TRBV30 to TRBJ2-7; 8 nucleotides line up with TRBD2. Germline-derived CDR1 and CDR2 are GTSNPN and SVGIG (reference sequence). CDR3 size: 13 residues. After removal of 0 bases from V and 3 bases from J, the junction contained 1 base not matched to a gene. CDR3 sequence reads: CAWSVSGVYEQYF. DNA for the CDR3: TGTGCCTGGAGTGTTAGCGGGGTCTACGAGCAGTACTTC.

The chain joins TRBV7-8 to TRBJ2-2; 8 nucleotides line up with TRBD2. CDR1 and CDR2 from the germline V gene are SGHVS and FQNEAQ. V lost 6 bases and J lost 2; bases outside the gene matches: 8. The CDR3 has 16 amino acids. The CDR3 DNA follows: TGTGCCAGCAGATCGAACAGCGGGGGAAACACCGGGGAGCTGTTTTTT. Translating gives CASRSNSGGNTGELFF.

This clonotype was detected many times. The chain uses TRBV28 and TRBJ1-2, with 7 positions matching TRBD1. The CDR3 is 13 residues long. Germline V gene sequence: CDR1 MDHEN, CDR2 SYDVKM. Trimming at V came to 6 bases and at J to 4 bases, leaving 5 bases not matched to a gene. CDR3 DNA sequence: TGTGCCAGCAGCGCAACAGGGGTCTATGGCTACACCTTC. Protein: CASSATGVYGYTF.

This clonotype was picked up a small number of times. The chain links TRBV10-3 to TRBJ2-5, with TRBD2 matching over 16 bases. Looked up from germline, CDR1 is ENHRY and CDR2 is SYGVKD. V gave up 10 bases and J gave up 3 bases; unmatched junction bases: 5. The CDR3 loop spans 15 amino acids. CDR3 sequence (DNA): TGTGCCACGTCCGGGACTAGCGGGGGGGAAGAGACCCAGTACTTC. Protein product: CATSGTSGGEETQYF.

This clonotype appeared many times. V gene TRBV4-1 combines with J gene TRBJ2-7; TRBD1 matches 9 bases. V shed 2 bases and J 3 bases; nucleotides not matched to a gene: 5. The CDR3 loop spans 15 amino acids. The germline gives CDR1 MGHRA, CDR2 YSYEKL. This CDR3 is CASSQPGQGLYEQYF. CDR3 sequence (DNA): TGCGCCAGCAGCCAACCGGGACAGGGCCTCTACGAGCAGTACTTC.

This chain links TRBV5-1 with TRBJ1-1; D is uncertain. The CDR3 length is 15 residues. Deletions cut 0 bases from V and 3 bases from J, with 12 bases between. Germline V gene lookup returns CDR1 SGHRS and CDR2 YFSETQ. CDR3 coding DNA: TGCGCCAGCAGCTTGGCACGGCACAGTTACACTGAAGCTTTCTTT. This gives the protein CASSLARHSYTEAFF.

This clonotype was recorded many times. The rearrangement joins TRBV28 to TRBJ1-5; D may be TRBD1 (5 bases). Germline-derived CDR1 and CDR2 are MDHEN and SYDVKM. Deletions cut 3 bases from V and 8 bases from J, with 17 bases between. The CDR3 extends over 15 amino acids. The CDR3 DNA sequence: TGTGCCAGCAGTTTGCTCCCGGGGGAAGGGAAGCCCCAGCATTTT. It translates to CASSLLPGEGKPQHF.

This clonotype was counted between two and nine times. The rearrangement links TRBV7-2 to TRBJ1-1; D is ambiguous. CDR1 is SGHTA, CDR2 FQGNSA, per germline. V was shortened by 1 base and J by 0 bases, with 9 bases between the two germline ends. The CDR3 consists of 15 residues. CDR3 in DNA: TGTGCCAGCAGCTTAGTTCGAGGGATGAACACTGAAGCTTTCTTT. Translating gives CASSLVRGMNTEAFF.

This clonotype was observed at least ten times. The rearrangement links TRBV25-1 to TRBJ1-1; D unresolved. Germline V gives CDR1 MGHDK, CDR2 SYGVNS. The CDR3 runs to 15 residues. With 1 base removed from V and 1 base from J, the gap between germline ends came to 10 bases. CDR3: CASSESYAANTEAFF. The CDR3, as DNA: TGTGCCAGCAGTGAATCGTACGCGGCGAACACTGAAGCTTTCTTT.

This clonotype was seen a few times. The genes are TRBV4-1 and TRBJ2-7; maybe TRBD2 (5 bases). V gave up 4 bases and J gave up 2 bases, with 12 bases separating them. The CDR3 is 14 residues long. The germline gives CDR1 MGHRA, CDR2 YSYEKL. CDR3 in amino acids: CASSPVQEAYEQYF. DNA of the CDR3: TGCGCCAGCAGCCCCGTGCAGGAGGCCTACGAGCAGTACTTC.

Ten or more counts support this clonotype. This chain joins TRBV7-8 and TRBJ1-1; D is uncertain. V shed 1 base and J shed 5 bases, with 14 bases lying between them. The CDR3 sequence is 15 residues long. Germline V gene data show CDR1 as SGHVS and CDR2 as FQNEAQ. The DNA of the CDR3 is TGTGCCAGCAGCTTAGTTCGGGGTTTGAGGACTGAAGCTTTCTTT. Translation: CASSLVRGLRTEAFF.

Ten or more counts support this clonotype. The gene calls are TRBV12-3 or TRBV12-4 and TRBJ1-1; unclear D gene. With 3 bases removed from V and 8 bases from J, the gap between germline ends came to 16 bases. The CDR3 length is 14 residues. CDR3 protein: CASSFAGNEHEAFF. The CDR3 DNA reads as TGTGCCAGCAGTTTTGCTGGGAATGAGCACGAAGCTTTCTTT.

As to this clonotype: A much larger clone sits a single nucleotide away, making a read error possible. The CDR3 region is CASSYGQGSYEQYF. The CDR3 nucleotides read TGTGCCAGCAGCTACGGACAGGGGAGCTACGAGCAGTACTTC. The V gene is TRBV11-1, the J gene TRBJ2-7; 9 bases align to TRBD1. The V gene end was trimmed by 4 bases and the J gene end by 3 bases; junction bases not matched to a gene: 4. There are 14 residues in the CDR3. Germline V gives CDR1 SGHAT, CDR2 FQDESV (reference sequence).

This clonotype turned up a few times. The genes are TRBV12-3 or TRBV12-4 and TRBJ2-5; D gene uncertain. This CDR3 spans 15 amino acids. Between the trimmed V and J ends, which lost 3 bases and 2 bases, there was a span of 13 bases. The CDR3, as DNA: TGTGCCAGCAGTTTGGGGTCCGAGTGGCAAGAGACCCAGTACTTC. Translation: CASSLGSEWQETQYF.

The gene calls are TRBV20-1 and TRBJ2-2; 8 positions match TRBD1. The V segment lost 0 bases and the J segment 5 bases; nucleotides outside the gene matches: 11. Germline V CDR1 and CDR2: DFQATT, SNEGSKA (reference sequence). This CDR3 has 17 amino acids. CDR3: CSARDEMGQVRTGELFF. The CDR3 DNA sequence: TGCAGTGCTAGAGATGAGATGGGACAGGTGAGGACCGGGGAGCTGTTTTTT.

This clonotype was observed a handful of times. The chain uses TRBV12-3 or TRBV12-4 and TRBJ2-4; D gene uncertain. There are 13 residues in the CDR3. Between the trimmed V and J ends, which lost 5 bases and 7 bases, there was a span of 12 bases. In DNA, the CDR3 is TGTGCCAGCAGTCCCGGACGGTGGAACATTCAGTACTTC. Its protein is CASSPGRWNIQYF.

This clonotype was recorded a few times. The chain is built from TRBV15 and TRBJ1-5, with 7 positions matching TRBD1. J lost 6 bases, V lost 0 bases, and 8 bases had no gene match. The length of the CDR3 is 16 residues. CDR1 LNHNV and CDR2 YYDKDF come from the germline V gene (reference sequence). In nucleotides, the CDR3 is TGTGCCACCAGCAGAGATAGGGGGCGATGGGGTCAGCCCCAGCATTTT. It encodes CATSRDRGRWGQPQHF.

This clonotype was seen a few times. This rearrangement joins TRBV5-1 to TRBJ1-5, with D possibly TRBD1 on 5 matching bases. In germline, CDR1 is SGHRS, CDR2 YFSETQ. Trimming pared 4 bases from V and 2 bases from J, leaving 10 bases between. This CDR3 comprises 14 residues. In nucleotides, the CDR3 is TGCGCCAGCAGCCCCGACAGTCGCAATCAGCCCCAGCATTTT. It yields the protein CASSPDSRNQPQHF.

This clonotype was counted many times. The chain links TRBV28 to TRBJ1-1, with D perhaps TRBD1 (5 bases). Germline V gene data show CDR1 as MDHEN and CDR2 as SYDVKM. With 6 bases removed from V and 7 bases from J, the gap between germline ends came to 15 bases. CDR3 length: 13 amino acids. CDR3 sequence (DNA): TGTGCCAGCAGCCAAAGCGGGACGGTTGAAGCTTTCTTT. Translating it yields CASSQSGTVEAFF.

The V call is TRBV12-3 or TRBV12-4, the J call TRBJ2-2; 11 nucleotides match TRBD2. V lost 1 base to trimming and J lost 7 bases; unmatched junction nucleotides: 8. The CDR3 runs to 17 residues. The CDR3 DNA reads as TGTGCCAGCAGTTTAGAGGCGACTAGCGGGATGGTCGGGGAGCTGTTTTTT. Amino acids: CASSLEATSGMVGELFF.

This clonotype was counted many times. This chain links TRBV5-1 with TRBJ2-2, with D possibly being TRBD1 (5 bases). Trimming took 0 bases from V and 1 from J, leaving 7 bases between them. The CDR3 loop spans 15 amino acids. CDR1 is SGHRS and CDR2 is YFSETQ in the germline V gene. The CDR3 loop reads CASSLVQGNTGELFF. Written as DNA, the CDR3 is TGCGCCAGCAGCTTGGTGCAGGGGAACACCGGGGAGCTGTTTTTT.

The V and J genes are TRBV12-3 or TRBV12-4 and TRBJ1-3; weak D call: TRBD1 (5 bases). V shed 3 bases and J shed 4 bases, with 10 bases lying between them. The CDR3 runs to 14 residues. CDR3 loop: CASSLGRIGNTIYF. The CDR3 DNA reads TGTGCCAGCAGTTTGGGACGGATCGGAAACACCATATATTTT.